These 3 T cell receptor beta chains came from one sample sequenced in a study of T cell responses to AZD1222 COVID-19 vaccine. Data came from immunoSEQ multiplex PCR; TCRdb stores just in-frame clones and leaves some out. The sample yields some 120,000 clones, around 87% seen once. The sample in question was peripheral blood, obtained on day 0 of AZD1222 vaccination. The receptors shown here come from an adult in good health.

V is TRBV30 and J is TRBJ2-1; D might be TRBD1 (7 bases). The ends were cut back, 4 bases at V and 0 bases at J, with 13 bases in the middle. The germline gives CDR1 GTSNPN, CDR2 SVGIG (reference sequence). The CDR3 spans 15 residues. CDR3 nucleotide sequence: TGTGCCTGGACCCTTCAGGGGGGCTCCTACAATGAGCAGTTCTTC. Amino acids: CAWTLQGGSYNEQFF.

This chain connects TRBV7-8 to TRBJ2-7, with D tentatively TRBD1 or TRBD2 (5 bases each). CDR1 and CDR2 from the germline V gene are SGHVS and FQNEAQ. The V end was cut by 5 bases, the J end by 4 bases, with 12 bases between. The CDR3 runs 13 residues. CDR3 in amino acids: CASSRRDGYEQYF. The CDR3, as DNA: TGTGCCAGCAGCCGACGGGACGGTTACGAGCAGTACTTC.

This chain links TRBV6-5 with TRBJ1-4, with 9 bases fitting TRBD1. Germline-derived CDR1 and CDR2 are MNHEY and SVGAGI. The V gene end was trimmed by 8 bases and the J gene end by 8 bases; junction bases not matched to a gene: 3. This CDR3 has 12 residues. This CDR3 is CASGTGGEKLFF. The CDR3 nucleotides are TGTGCCAGCGGCACAGGGGGCGAAAAACTGTTTTTT.